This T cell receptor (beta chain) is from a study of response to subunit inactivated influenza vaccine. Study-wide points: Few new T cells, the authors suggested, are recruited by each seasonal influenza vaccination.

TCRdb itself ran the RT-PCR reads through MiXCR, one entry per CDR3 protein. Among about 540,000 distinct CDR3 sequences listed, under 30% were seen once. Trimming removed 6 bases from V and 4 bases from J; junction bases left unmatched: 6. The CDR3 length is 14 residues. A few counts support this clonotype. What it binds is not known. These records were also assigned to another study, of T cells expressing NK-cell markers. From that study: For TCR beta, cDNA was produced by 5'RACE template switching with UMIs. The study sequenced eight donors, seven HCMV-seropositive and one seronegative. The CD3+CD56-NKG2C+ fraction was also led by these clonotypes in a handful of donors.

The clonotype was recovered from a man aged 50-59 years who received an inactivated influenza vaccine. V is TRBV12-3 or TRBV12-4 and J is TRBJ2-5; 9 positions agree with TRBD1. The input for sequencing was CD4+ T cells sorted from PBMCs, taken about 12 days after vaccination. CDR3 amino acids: CASSPGTGRETQYF. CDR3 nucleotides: TGTGCCAGCAGCCCCGGGACAGGGCGAGAGACCCAGTACTTC.